The source of this TCR beta chain is a study of cytomegalovirus exposure and HLA in healthy donors. Overall study findings and caveats: A later analysis, which compared TCR beta chains of equal frequency, found the HLA-associated ones more clonally expanded. Most likely, a cluster of highly shared sequence variants arose as a sequencing artifact.

This clone showed up just once. The antigen is not known. The CDR3 contains 16 residues. The V end lost 4 bases, the J end lost 6 bases, and 20 bases lay between the germline ends. The germline V gene has CDR1 SGDLS and CDR2 YYNGEE. PCR amplification relied on 60 Vbeta primers (plus 13 Jbeta primers). Some clones are missing from TCRdb's copy, which holds only in-frame ones; the method was immunoSEQ multiplex PCR. Of roughly 160,000 clones in the sample, roughly 84% were seen once. Sequencing used PBMCs. The clonotype comes from a man younger than 45 in good health and CMV-seronegative. The gene calls are TRBV9 and TRBJ2-1; D may be TRBD1 (6 bases). The CDR3 DNA follows: TGTGCCAGCAGCCCCGCGTGGGCAGGGGTGGGCAATGAGCAGTTCTTC. Protein: CASSPAWAGVGNEQFF.